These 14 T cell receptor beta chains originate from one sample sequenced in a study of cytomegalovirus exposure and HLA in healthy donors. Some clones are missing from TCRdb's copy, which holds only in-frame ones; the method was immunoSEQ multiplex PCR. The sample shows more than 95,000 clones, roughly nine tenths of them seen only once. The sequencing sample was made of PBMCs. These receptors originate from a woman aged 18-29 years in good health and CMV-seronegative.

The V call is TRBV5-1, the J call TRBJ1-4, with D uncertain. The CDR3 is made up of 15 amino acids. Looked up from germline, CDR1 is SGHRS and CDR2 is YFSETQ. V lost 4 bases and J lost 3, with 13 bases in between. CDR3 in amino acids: CASSQTQEANEKLFF. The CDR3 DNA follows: TGCGCCAGCAGCCAAACTCAGGAGGCTAATGAAAAACTGTTTTTT.

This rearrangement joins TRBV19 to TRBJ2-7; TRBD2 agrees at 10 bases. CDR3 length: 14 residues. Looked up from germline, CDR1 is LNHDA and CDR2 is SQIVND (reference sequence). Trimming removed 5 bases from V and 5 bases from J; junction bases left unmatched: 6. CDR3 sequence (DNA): TGTGCCAGTAGTGCGGGACTAGCGCTCCACGAGCAGTACTTC. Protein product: CASSAGLALHEQYF.

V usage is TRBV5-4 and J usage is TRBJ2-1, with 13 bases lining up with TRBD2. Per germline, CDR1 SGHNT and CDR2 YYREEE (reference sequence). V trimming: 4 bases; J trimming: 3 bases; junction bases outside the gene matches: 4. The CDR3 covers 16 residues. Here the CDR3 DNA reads TGTGCCAGCAGCGCTCGGACTAGCGGGAGCTACAATGAGCAGTTCTTC. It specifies CASSARTSGSYNEQFF.

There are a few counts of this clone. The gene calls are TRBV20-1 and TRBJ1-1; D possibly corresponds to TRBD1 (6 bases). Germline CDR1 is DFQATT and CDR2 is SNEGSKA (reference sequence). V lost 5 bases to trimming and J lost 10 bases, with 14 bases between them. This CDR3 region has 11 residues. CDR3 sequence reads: CSALIPRGAFF. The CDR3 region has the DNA TGCAGTGCTCTAATACCCAGGGGAGCTTTCTTT.

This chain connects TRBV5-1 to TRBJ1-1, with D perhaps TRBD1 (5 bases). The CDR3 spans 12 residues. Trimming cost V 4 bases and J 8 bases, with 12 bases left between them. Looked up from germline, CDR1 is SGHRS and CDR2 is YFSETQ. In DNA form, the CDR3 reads TGCGCCAGCAGCGGAGGGACCGTAGAAGCTTTCTTT. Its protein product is CASSGGTVEAFF. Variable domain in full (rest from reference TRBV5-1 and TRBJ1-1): KAGVTQTPRYLIKTRGQQVTLSCSPISGHRSVSWYQQTPGQGLQFLFEYFSETQRNKGNFPGRFSGRQFSNSRSEMNVSTLELGDSALYLCASSGGTVEAFFGQGTRLTVV.

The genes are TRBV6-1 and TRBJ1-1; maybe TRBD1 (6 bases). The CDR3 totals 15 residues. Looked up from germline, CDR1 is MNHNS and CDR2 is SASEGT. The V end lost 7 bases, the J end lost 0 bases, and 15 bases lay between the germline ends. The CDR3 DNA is TGTGCCAGCAAACCCGCGGGGGACATGAACACTGAAGCTTTCTTT. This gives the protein CASKPAGDMNTEAFF.

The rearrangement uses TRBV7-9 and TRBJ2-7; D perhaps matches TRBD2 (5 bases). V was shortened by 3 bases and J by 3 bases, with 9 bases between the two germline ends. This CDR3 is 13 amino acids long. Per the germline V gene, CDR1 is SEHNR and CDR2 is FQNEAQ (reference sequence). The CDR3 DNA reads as TGTGCCAGCAGCTTCTCAGGACTCTACGAGCAGTACTTC. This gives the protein CASSFSGLYEQYF.

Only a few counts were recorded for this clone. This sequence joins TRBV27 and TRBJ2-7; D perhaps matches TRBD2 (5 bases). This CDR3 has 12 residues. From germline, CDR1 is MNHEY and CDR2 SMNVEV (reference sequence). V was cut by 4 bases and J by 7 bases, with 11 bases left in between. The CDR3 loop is CASSSRSGEQYF. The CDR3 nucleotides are TGTGCCAGCAGTTCAAGATCGGGGGAGCAGTACTTC.

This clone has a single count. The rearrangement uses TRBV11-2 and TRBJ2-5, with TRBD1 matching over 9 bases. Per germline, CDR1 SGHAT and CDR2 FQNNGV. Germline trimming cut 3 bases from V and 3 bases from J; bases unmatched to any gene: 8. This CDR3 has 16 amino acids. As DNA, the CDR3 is TGTGCCAGCAGCTTTATACAGGGGGCGGGTGAAGAGACCCAGTACTTC. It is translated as CASSFIQGAGEETQYF.

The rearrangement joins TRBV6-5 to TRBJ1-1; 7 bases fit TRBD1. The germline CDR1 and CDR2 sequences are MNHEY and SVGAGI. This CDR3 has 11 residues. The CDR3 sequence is CVTGDNTEAFF. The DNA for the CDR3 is TGTGTTACAGGGGATAACACTGAAGCTTTCTTT.

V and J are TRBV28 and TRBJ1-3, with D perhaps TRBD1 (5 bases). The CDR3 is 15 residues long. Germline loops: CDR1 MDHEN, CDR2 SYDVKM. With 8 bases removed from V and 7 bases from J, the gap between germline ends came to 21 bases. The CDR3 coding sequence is TGTGCCAGCGGCGGGACTCCGGGTCTGAGGAACACCATATATTTT. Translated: CASGGTPGLRNTIYF.

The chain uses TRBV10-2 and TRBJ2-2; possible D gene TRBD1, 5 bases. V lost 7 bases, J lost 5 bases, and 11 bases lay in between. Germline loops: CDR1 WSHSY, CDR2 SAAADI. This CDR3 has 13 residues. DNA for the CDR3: TGCGCCAGCACTAGGGGTTGGACCGGGGAGCTGTTTTTT. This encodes CASTRGWTGELFF.

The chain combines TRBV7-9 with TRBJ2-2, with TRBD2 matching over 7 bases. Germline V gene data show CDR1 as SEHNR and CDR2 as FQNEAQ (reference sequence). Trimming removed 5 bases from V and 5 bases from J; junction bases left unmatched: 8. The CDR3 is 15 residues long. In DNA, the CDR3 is TGTGCCAGCAGCCTCGCGGGGGAAAGGACCGGGGAGCTGTTTTTT. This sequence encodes CASSLAGERTGELFF.

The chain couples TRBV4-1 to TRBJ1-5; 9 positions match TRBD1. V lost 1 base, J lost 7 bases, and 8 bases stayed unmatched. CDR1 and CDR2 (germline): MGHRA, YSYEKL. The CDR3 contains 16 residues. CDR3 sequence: CASSQGRGQGGQPQHF. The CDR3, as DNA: TGCGCCAGCAGCCAAGGTCGGGGACAGGGAGGGCAGCCCCAGCATTTT.